The 18 T cell receptor beta chains below were found in one sample sequenced in a study of persistence of HIV-infected CD4 T cells. Sequencing used immunoSEQ version 4 in survey mode. Produced via immunoSEQ multiplex PCR; TCRdb's table is partial and in-frame only. The repertoire holds thousands of clones, with 60% to 70% as singletons. Stimulation used 7.5 to 10 ug/mL lysate from CMV-infected fibroblasts. CD4+ T cells upregulating both CD40 ligand and CD69 were sorted as responding cells. The antigens these receptors bind are not known. Sequenced material: CD4+ T cells sorted from PBMCs after roughly 18-hour stimulation, taken from a patient who received antiretroviral therapy. The receptors were gathered from an adult man with HIV who was CMV-seropositive.

This chain joins TRBV3-1 (or the pseudogene TRBV3-2) and TRBJ1-1, with D possibly matching TRBD1 (6 bases). Germline values: CDR1 LGHDT, CDR2 YNNKEL (reference sequence). This CDR3 has 17 residues. Trimming pared 3 bases from V and 0 bases from J, leaving 17 bases between. In nucleotides, the CDR3 is TGTGCCAGCAGCCAGCCAACAGGGCTTGGTATGAACACTGAAGCTTTCTTT. It codes for CASSQPTGLGMNTEAFF.

The chain has TRBV9 and TRBJ2-1; 11 bases fit TRBD2. The germline gives CDR1 SGDLS, CDR2 YYNGEE. The J segment lost 7 bases and the V segment lost 1 base, leaving 4 bases of the junction unmatched. The CDR3 contains 15 residues. The chain's CDR3 is CASSVLAGGLNEQFF. For the CDR3, the DNA is TGTGCCAGCAGCGTACTAGCGGGAGGCCTAAATGAGCAGTTCTTC.

This clone showed up just a few times. The genes are TRBV24-1 and TRBJ1-5; 11 bases are a match to TRBD1. Germline V gene sequence: CDR1 KGHDR, CDR2 SFDVKD. The CDR3 covers 13 residues. Losses at the gene ends were 9 bases for V and 4 bases for J; bases not matched to a gene: 1. CDR3 amino acids: CATGDRGNQPQHF. For the CDR3, the DNA is TGTGCCACCGGGGACAGGGGGAATCAGCCCCAGCATTTT.

In regard to this clone: This specimen includes other DNA sequences encoding the same CDR3. The J gene is TRBJ2-3, the V gene TRBV6-5; 10 bases map to TRBD1. V lost 0 bases, J lost 2 bases, and 2 bases stayed unmatched. The germline gives CDR1 MNHEY, CDR2 SVGAGI. The length of the CDR3 is 16 residues. CDR3 loop: CASSYSGQGTTDTQYF. Here the CDR3 DNA reads TGTGCCAGCAGTTACTCGGGACAGGGGACCACAGATACGCAGTATTTT.

The chain uses TRBV6-5 and TRBJ1-6; the D is unclear. The ends were cut back, 9 bases at V and 7 bases at J, with 10 bases in the middle. CDR1 is MNHEY, CDR2 SVGAGI, per germline. The CDR3 runs to 12 residues. The CDR3 coding sequence is TGTGCCAGTGGACGGTTGAATTCACCCCTCCACTTT. This codes for CASGRLNSPLHF.

The table lists this clone with a few counts. This chain joins TRBV27 and TRBJ2-3, with 11 bases that match TRBD2. The trim removed 10 bases at V and 6 bases at J, leaving 12 bases unmatched. The V gene's germline CDR1 is MNHEY and CDR2 SMNVEV (reference sequence). The CDR3 runs to 15 residues. CDR3 sequence: CATTSGSAGGDTQYF. CDR3 DNA: TGTGCCACCACTAGCGGGAGCGCGGGGGGGGATACGCAGTATTTT.

This clone has just a few counts. The J gene is TRBJ2-2, the V gene TRBV6-5; 11 bases are a match to TRBD1. This CDR3 has 15 residues. From germline, CDR1 is MNHEY and CDR2 SVGAGI. V dropped 6 bases and J dropped 7; count of bases not matched to a gene: 7. The CDR3 region is CASRKDRGRIGELFF. In nucleotides, the CDR3 is TGTGCCAGCAGGAAGGACAGGGGGCGTATCGGGGAGCTGTTTTTT.

A few counts support this clone. The chain combines TRBV6-5 with TRBJ1-5; no clear D. Per the germline V gene, CDR1 is MNHEY and CDR2 is SVGAGI. The CDR3 sequence is 14 residues long. CDR3 coding DNA: TGTTCCTCCTCCGGTGGGCGGGAAAATCAGCCCCAGCATTTT. It encodes CSSSGGRENQPQHF.

This chain connects TRBV4-2 to TRBJ1-5, with 10 bases fitting TRBD1. The CDR3 totals 17 residues. J was trimmed by 1 base and V by 4 bases; bases with no gene match: 7. Germline CDR1 LGHNA, CDR2 YNFKEQ. In DNA, the CDR3 is TGTGCCAGCAGCCCCGGGACAGGGGAAAAGAGCAATCAGCCCCAGCATTTT. Translated: CASSPGTGEKSNQPQHF.

This clone appeared a single time. This sequence joins TRBV5-1 and TRBJ1-1; D is unresolved. Per germline, CDR1 SGHRS and CDR2 YFSETQ. V was pared by 1 base and J by 7 bases, with 11 bases between. CDR3 size: 13 residues. CDR3 region: CASSLRSDGEAFF. CDR3 sequence (DNA): TGCGCCAGCAGCTTGAGGTCAGACGGTGAAGCTTTCTTT.

This clone was observed a handful of times. The chain links TRBV18 to TRBJ1-2; 8 nucleotides line up with TRBD1. The CDR3 contains 17 residues. The V gene's germline CDR1 is KGHSH and CDR2 LQKENI. Trimming cost V 0 bases and J 2 bases; bases outside gene matches: 8. The CDR3 DNA reads TGTGCCAGCTCACCACCTTCGGGACAGGCGAGGAACTATGGCTACACCTTC. Protein product: CASSPPSGQARNYGYTF.

The rearrangement links TRBV12-3 or TRBV12-4 to TRBJ1-3; unclear D gene. The CDR3 is 12 residues long. The V end was cut by 7 bases, the J end by 4 bases, with 8 bases between. CDR3 DNA: TGTGCCAGCACCTCGACAGGAAACACCATATATTTT. Amino acids: CASTSTGNTIYF.

The V and J genes are TRBV7-9 and TRBJ1-6; D may be TRBD1 (5 bases). Germline CDR1 and CDR2: SEHNR and FQNEAQ (reference sequence). The ends were cut back, 3 bases at V and 0 bases at J, with 9 bases in the middle. CDR3 size: 16 residues. As DNA, the CDR3 is TGTGCCAGCAGCTTCGGGACGAGCTCCTATAATTCACCCCTCCACTTT. It translates to CASSFGTSSYNSPLHF.

The chain uses TRBV19 and TRBJ1-2, with D tentatively TRBD1 (6 bases). The CDR3 extends over 15 amino acids. Trimming stripped 4 bases from V and 4 bases from J, with 16 bases between. Germline V CDR1 and CDR2: LNHDA, SQIVND (reference sequence). This CDR3 is CASSTHPQGGYGYTF. The DNA for the CDR3 is TGTGCCAGTAGTACACACCCACAGGGCGGCTATGGCTACACCTTC.

CDR3 loop: CASSTGVYNEKLFF. The CDR3 DNA is TGTGCCAGCAGTACAGGAGTCTATAATGAAAAACTGTTTTTT. The chain uses TRBV6-5 and TRBJ1-4, with D perhaps matching TRBD1 (5 bases). Looked up from germline, CDR1 is MNHEY and CDR2 is SVGAGI. The CDR3 runs to 14 residues. V gave up 5 bases and J gave up 4 bases, with 11 bases separating them.

This clone was counted between two and nine times. The chain combines TRBV29-1 with TRBJ2-2; the match to TRBD1 covers 7 bases. With V trimmed by 4 bases and J by 7 bases, 12 bases remained unmatched. In germline, CDR1 is SQVTM, CDR2 ANQGSEA. The CDR3 has 15 residues. CDR3 nucleotide sequence: TGCAGCGTTGGAAGTAGGAGACAGGGTAACGGGGAGCTGTTTTTT. Translating gives CSVGSRRQGNGELFF.

This clone is labeled as medium-sized (0.01 to 0.1%). The chain combines TRBV2 with TRBJ1-5; 9 nucleotides match TRBD1. CDR3 length equals 14 residues. Trimming removed 5 bases from V and 6 bases from J; junction bases left unmatched: 5. Germline CDR1 and CDR2: SNHLY and FYNNEI. The CDR3 is CASSSDRGFQPQHF. CDR3 nucleotides: TGTGCCAGCAGTAGCGACAGGGGGTTTCAGCCCCAGCATTTT.

This clone is deemed large (0.1 to 1%). V usage is TRBV19 and J usage is TRBJ1-1, with a weak D call TRBD1 (5 bases). The CDR3 consists of 17 residues. Trimming left V 4 bases short and J 1 base short, with 19 bases between. The germline V gene has CDR1 LNHDA and CDR2 SQIVND (reference sequence). The CDR3 loop is CASSTPRGRDWNTEAFF. CDR3 DNA sequence: TGTGCCAGTAGTACGCCACGGGGTAGGGACTGGAACACTGAAGCTTTCTTT.